The source of this T cell receptor (beta chain) is a study of CD8 T cells in Susac syndrome. Overall study results and limits: Where Susac syndrome CD4+ T cell repertoires were concerned, no clonal expansion was evident.

cDNA came from approximately 0.5 to 1 ug RNA primed by random hexamers. TCRdb reprocessed the immunoSEQ multiplex PCR reads with MiXCR, giving one entry per CDR3 protein. Here the sample spans over 100,000 distinct CDR3 sequences, nearly 96% being singletons. Comment on this clonotype: Its target is unknown.

V gave up 6 bases and J gave up 8 bases; unmatched junction bases: 17. Germline CDR1 and CDR2: MNHEY and SMNVEV (reference sequence). The CDR3 totals 17 residues. The chain links TRBV27 to TRBJ2-1, with 9 bases aligning to TRBD2. The sequence derives from a human donor with Susac syndrome. Sequenced sample: CD4+ T cells from PBMCs. The CDR3 loop is CASRRGGSGLRIDEQFF. The CDR3 DNA is TGTGCCAGCAGGCGGGGGGGGTCGGGACTAAGGATCGATGAGCAGTTCTTC.